The T cell receptor beta chain under discussion was sequenced for a study of blood T cells in healthy people across ages. V was trimmed by 5 bases and J by 6 bases, leaving 16 bases between them. In germline, CDR1 is SGHAT, CDR2 FQNNGV. The CDR3 sequence is 14 residues long. Sample-barcoded 5' priming and a J-beta primer mix drove a second PCR of about 6 to 12 cycles. TCRdb passed the 5' RACE reads through MiXCR, listing each CDR3 protein once. The sample lists 920,000 or so distinct CDR3 sequences, more than 40% occurring once. The clonotype originates from a woman in her sixties in good health. The chain has TRBV11-2 and TRBJ1-2; D may be TRBD1 (5 bases). The source material was blood. The DNA for the CDR3 is TGTGCCAGCAGCCCAAAGTTGGGGGAGGATGGCTACACCTTC. It yields the protein CASSPKLGEDGYTF.